These 11 T cell receptor beta chains were all obtained from the same sample, sequenced in a study of T cells in Graves' hyperthyroidism and ophthalmopathy. Regions amplified from RNA transcripts were the TCR beta CDR3 regions. The primer set for the first-round RT-PCR of the TCR CDR3 was HTBI. In TCRdb, the multiplex PCR reads were re-called with MiXCR into one record per CDR3 protein. The sample records almost 500,000 distinct CDR3 sequences, 22% being singletons. The sequenced sample consisted of blood. These receptors were collected from a woman in her 70s with Graves' ophthalmopathy.

This clonotype was seen ten or more times. The V and J genes are TRBV12-3 or TRBV12-4 and TRBJ2-2, with 8 bases lining up with TRBD2. This CDR3 has 16 residues. V gave up 6 bases and J gave up 5 bases; unmatched junction bases: 11. CDR3 nucleotides: TGTGCCAGCAGGGGCCTGGCAGGGACTAGGACCGGGGAGCTGTTTTTT. It specifies CASRGLAGTRTGELFF.

Ten or more counts support this clonotype. The J gene is TRBJ2-2, the V gene TRBV11-2; no clear D. CDR1 and CDR2 (germline): SGHAT, FQNNGV. The V gene lost 2 bases and the J gene lost 7 bases, with 8 bases spanning the gap. The CDR3 is 13 residues long. CDR3 in amino acids: CASSLQESGELFF. The CDR3 DNA reads as TGTGCCAGCAGCTTACAAGAAAGCGGGGAGCTGTTTTTT.

The chain has TRBV7-9 and TRBJ2-7, with 10 bases identical to TRBD2. Germline V lookup: CDR1 SEHNR, CDR2 FQNEAQ (reference sequence). The CDR3 has 14 residues. Germline trimming cut 8 bases from V and 6 bases from J; bases unmatched to any gene: 10. The CDR3 protein is CASGEVAGGGEQYF. CDR3 sequence (DNA): TGTGCCAGCGGTGAAGTAGCGGGAGGTGGCGAGCAGTACTTC.

V is TRBV12-3 or TRBV12-4 and J is TRBJ1-6; D possibly corresponds to TRBD1 (5 bases). This CDR3 is 17 amino acids long. Trimming took off 3 bases at V and 0 bases at J, with 12 bases between the two ends. CDR3 sequence reads: CASSLMDINSYNSPLHF. CDR3 bases: TGTGCCAGCAGTTTGATGGACATAAACTCCTATAATTCACCCCTCCACTTT.

The chain is built from TRBV5-1 and TRBJ1-2; TRBD1 matches at 11 bases. Per germline, CDR1 SGHRS and CDR2 YFSETQ. Trimming at V came to 4 bases and at J to 7 bases, leaving 12 bases not matched to a gene. CDR3 length: 16 amino acids. The CDR3 region has the DNA TGCGCCAGCAGCCAAAGCCAGGACAGGGGGCGTTCTGGCTACACCTTC. Protein product: CASSQSQDRGRSGYTF.

This clonotype showed up many times. The V call is TRBV2, the J call TRBJ2-5; 11 bases map to TRBD2. J was trimmed by 4 bases and V by 6 bases; bases with no gene match: 7. CDR1 and CDR2 (germline): SNHLY, FYNNEI. The CDR3 totals 15 residues. Written as DNA, the CDR3 is TGTGCCAGCAGCGTCTTCGGACTAGCGGGAGAGACCCAGTACTTC. Protein sequence: CASSVFGLAGETQYF.

This clonotype was observed many times. The rearrangement links TRBV6-1 to TRBJ1-2, with no clear D. In germline, CDR1 is MNHNS, CDR2 SASEGT. Trimming stripped 4 bases from V and 2 bases from J, with 14 bases between. The CDR3 spans 15 residues. The CDR3 coding sequence is TGTGCCAGCAGTGGTTTTTACAGAGGAAACTATGGCTACACCTTC. Amino acids: CASSGFYRGNYGYTF.

This clonotype was picked up many times. The chain joins TRBV20-1 to TRBJ2-7; TRBD2 matches 9 bases. The CDR3 runs 15 residues. The junction had 8 bases not matched to a gene; V was cut back by 0 bases and J by 5 bases. Germline CDR1 is DFQATT and CDR2 is SNEGSKA (reference sequence). The CDR3 DNA sequence: TGCAGTGCTAGAGATGTGATAGCGGGGGCGGACGAGCAGTACTTC. Translating it yields CSARDVIAGADEQYF.

This clonotype was detected a few times. The chain couples TRBV11-2 to TRBJ2-7; 8 bases fit TRBD2. Germline assignment: CDR1 SGHAT and CDR2 FQNNGV. The CDR3 sequence is 15 residues long. V shed 1 base and J 7 bases; nucleotides not matched to a gene: 9. CDR3 DNA sequence: TGTGCCAGCAGCTTAGTTGGACAGCCGGGAGGGGAGCAGTACTTC. Its protein product is CASSLVGQPGGEQYF.

The sample holds a few counts of this clonotype. The gene calls are TRBV5-1 and TRBJ2-7; a possible D gene is TRBD2 (5 bases). CDR1 and CDR2 (germline): SGHRS, YFSETQ. V lost 0 bases and J lost 6, with 10 bases in between. This CDR3 spans 13 amino acids. As DNA, the CDR3 is TGCGCCAGCAGCTTGGAGGTGGCGGGCGAGCAGTACTTC. Its translation: CASSLEVAGEQYF. The full variable domain, rest sourced from reference TRBV5-1 and TRBJ2-7, is KAGVTQTPRYLIKTRGQQVTLSCSPISGHRSVSWYQQTPGQGLQFLFEYFSETQRNKGNFPGRFSGRQFSNSRSEMNVSTLELGDSALYLCASSLEVAGEQYFGPGTRLTVT.

At least ten counts were recorded for this clonotype. The CDR3 protein is CASSLKGGQGGGEQFF. The CDR3 DNA reads TGTGCCAGCAGTTTAAAGGGGGGGCAGGGAGGGGGTGAGCAGTTCTTC. V usage is TRBV28 and J usage is TRBJ2-1; D possibly corresponds to TRBD2 (7 bases). The CDR3 runs 16 residues. With 2 bases removed from V and 9 bases from J, the gap between germline ends came to 20 bases. Germline V lookup: CDR1 MDHEN, CDR2 SYDVKM.